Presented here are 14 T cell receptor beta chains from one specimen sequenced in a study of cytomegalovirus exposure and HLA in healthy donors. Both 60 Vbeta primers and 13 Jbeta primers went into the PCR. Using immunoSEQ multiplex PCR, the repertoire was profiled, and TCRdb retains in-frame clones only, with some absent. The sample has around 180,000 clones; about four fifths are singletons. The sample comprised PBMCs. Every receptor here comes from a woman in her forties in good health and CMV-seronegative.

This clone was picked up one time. The CDR3, as DNA: TGTGCCAGCAGCTTAGGTGGGACTAGCGGGAGGGCGCAGTATTTT. Amino acid sequence: CASSLGGTSGRAQYF. The genes are TRBV7-2 and TRBJ2-3, with TRBD2 identical over 16 bases. This CDR3 spans 15 amino acids. The J segment lost 10 bases and the V segment lost 1 base, leaving 2 bases of the junction unmatched. Germline CDR1 reads SGHTA; CDR2 reads FQGNSA.

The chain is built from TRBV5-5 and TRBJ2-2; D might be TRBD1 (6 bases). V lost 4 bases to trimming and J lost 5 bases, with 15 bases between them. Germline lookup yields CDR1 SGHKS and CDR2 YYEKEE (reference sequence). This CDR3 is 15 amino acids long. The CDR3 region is CASSPLAGDTGELFF. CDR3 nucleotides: TGTGCCAGCAGCCCCCTGGCAGGGGATACCGGGGAGCTGTTTTTT.

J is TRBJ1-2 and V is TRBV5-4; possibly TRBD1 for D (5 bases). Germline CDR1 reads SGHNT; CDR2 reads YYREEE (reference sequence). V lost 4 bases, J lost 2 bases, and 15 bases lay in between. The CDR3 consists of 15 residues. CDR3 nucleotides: TGTGCCAGCAGCCAAAGCTACCAGGGAAACTATGGCTACACCTTC. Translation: CASSQSYQGNYGYTF.

CDR3 loop: CASSLGEPNEQFF. The DNA of the CDR3 is TGCGCCAGCAGCCTTGGAGAACCAAATGAGCAGTTCTTC. The rearrangement links TRBV5-1 to TRBJ2-1, with D hard to call. The CDR3 runs to 13 residues. Per the germline V gene, CDR1 is SGHRS and CDR2 is YFSETQ. V lost 4 bases, J lost 7 bases, and 12 bases lay in between.

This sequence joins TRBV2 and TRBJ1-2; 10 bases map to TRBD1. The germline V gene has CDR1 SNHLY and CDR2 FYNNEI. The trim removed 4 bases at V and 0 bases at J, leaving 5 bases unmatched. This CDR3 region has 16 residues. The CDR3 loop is CASSGTGGPANYGYTF. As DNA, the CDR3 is TGTGCCAGCAGTGGGACAGGGGGACCGGCTAACTATGGCTACACCTTC.

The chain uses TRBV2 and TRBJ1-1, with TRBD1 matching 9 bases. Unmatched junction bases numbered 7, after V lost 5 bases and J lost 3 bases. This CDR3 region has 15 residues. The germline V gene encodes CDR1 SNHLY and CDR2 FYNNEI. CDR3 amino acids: CASSRIQGADTEAFF. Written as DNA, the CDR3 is TGTGCCAGCAGTCGCATACAGGGGGCGGACACTGAAGCTTTCTTT.

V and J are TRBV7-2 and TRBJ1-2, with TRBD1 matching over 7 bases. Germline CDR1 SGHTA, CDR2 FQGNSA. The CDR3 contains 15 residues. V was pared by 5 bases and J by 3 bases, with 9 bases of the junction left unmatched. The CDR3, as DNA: TGTGCCAGCAGCGTCCGACAGGGACCTGACTATGGCTACACCTTC. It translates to CASSVRQGPDYGYTF.

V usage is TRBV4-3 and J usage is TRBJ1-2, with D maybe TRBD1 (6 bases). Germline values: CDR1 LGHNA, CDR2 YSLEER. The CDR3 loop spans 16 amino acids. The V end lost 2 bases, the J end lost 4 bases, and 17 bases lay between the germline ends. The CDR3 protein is CASSQLGDTFLYGYTF. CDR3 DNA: TGCGCCAGCAGCCAACTGGGGGACACCTTCCTCTATGGCTACACCTTC.

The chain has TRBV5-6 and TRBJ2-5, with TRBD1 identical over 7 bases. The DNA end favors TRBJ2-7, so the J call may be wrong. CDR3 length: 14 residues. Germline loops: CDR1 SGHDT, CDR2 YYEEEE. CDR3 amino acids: CASSLLQGTYEQYF. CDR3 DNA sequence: TGTGCCAGCAGCTTGCTACAGGGGACCTACGAGCAGTACTTC.

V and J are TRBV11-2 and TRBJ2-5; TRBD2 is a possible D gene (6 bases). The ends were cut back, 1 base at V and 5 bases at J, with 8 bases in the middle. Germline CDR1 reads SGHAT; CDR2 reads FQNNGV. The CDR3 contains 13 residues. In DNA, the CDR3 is TGTGCCAGCAGCTTAGGGGGGAGGGAGACCCAGTACTTC. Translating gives CASSLGGRETQYF.

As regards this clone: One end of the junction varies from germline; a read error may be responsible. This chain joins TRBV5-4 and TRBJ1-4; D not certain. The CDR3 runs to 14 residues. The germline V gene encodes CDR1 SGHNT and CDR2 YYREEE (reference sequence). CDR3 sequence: CASSLGLDNDKLFF. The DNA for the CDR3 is TGTGCCAGCAGCTTGGGACTGGATAATGACAAACTGTTTTTT.

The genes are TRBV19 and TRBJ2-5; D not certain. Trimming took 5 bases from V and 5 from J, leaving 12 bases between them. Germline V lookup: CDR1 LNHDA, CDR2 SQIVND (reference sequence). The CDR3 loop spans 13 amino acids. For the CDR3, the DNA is TGTGCCAGTAGTCGGTACAGCCTGGAGACCCAGTACTTC. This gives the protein CASSRYSLETQYF.

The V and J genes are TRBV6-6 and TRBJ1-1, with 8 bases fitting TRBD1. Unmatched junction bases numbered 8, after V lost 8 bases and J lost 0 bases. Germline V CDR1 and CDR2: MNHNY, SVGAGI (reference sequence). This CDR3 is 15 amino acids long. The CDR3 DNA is TGTGCCAGCCACTTACTACAGGGGGTGAACACTGAAGCTTTCTTT. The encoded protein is CASHLLQGVNTEAFF.

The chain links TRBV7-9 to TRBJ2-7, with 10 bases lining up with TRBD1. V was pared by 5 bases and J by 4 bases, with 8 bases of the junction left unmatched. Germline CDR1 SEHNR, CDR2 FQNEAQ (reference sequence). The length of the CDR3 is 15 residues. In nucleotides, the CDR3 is TGTGCCAGCAGCCGGGACAGGGGCTTTTTATACGAGCAGTACTTC. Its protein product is CASSRDRGFLYEQYF.